The clone carrying this T cell receptor beta chain turned up a few times. Its antigen is unknown. This record belongs to a study of T cells after yellow fever vaccination. The CDR3 length is 15 residues. V dropped 1 base and J dropped 6 bases, with 13 bases sitting between them. Per germline, CDR1 ENHRY and CDR2 SYGVKD. A 5'RACE template-switching step, the method used to make TCR cDNA, added a universal primer site and UMIs. TCRdb ran MiXCR on the 5' RACE reads and lists one entry per CDR3 protein. The repertoire holds about 260,000 distinct CDR3 sequences, with roughly 13% as singletons. Findings and limits, study-wide: A large majority of primary-vaccination clones showed up again after the booster (96% CD4, around 85% CD8). Though weaker, the secondary response peaked faster, on day 5 versus 15. There was a small share of clonotypes that showed up in both the CD4 and CD8 compartments.

This TCR came from a young man who received the YFV17D yellow fever vaccine. Sequenced material: CD4+ T cells sorted from PBMCs, taken 45 days after the yellow fever booster vaccination. The V gene is TRBV10-3, the J gene TRBJ2-1; a possible D gene is TRBD2 (6 bases). The CDR3 spells CAISEYRDWSNEQFF. The CDR3 nucleotides read TGTGCCATCAGTGAGTACCGGGACTGGTCCAATGAGCAGTTCTTC.